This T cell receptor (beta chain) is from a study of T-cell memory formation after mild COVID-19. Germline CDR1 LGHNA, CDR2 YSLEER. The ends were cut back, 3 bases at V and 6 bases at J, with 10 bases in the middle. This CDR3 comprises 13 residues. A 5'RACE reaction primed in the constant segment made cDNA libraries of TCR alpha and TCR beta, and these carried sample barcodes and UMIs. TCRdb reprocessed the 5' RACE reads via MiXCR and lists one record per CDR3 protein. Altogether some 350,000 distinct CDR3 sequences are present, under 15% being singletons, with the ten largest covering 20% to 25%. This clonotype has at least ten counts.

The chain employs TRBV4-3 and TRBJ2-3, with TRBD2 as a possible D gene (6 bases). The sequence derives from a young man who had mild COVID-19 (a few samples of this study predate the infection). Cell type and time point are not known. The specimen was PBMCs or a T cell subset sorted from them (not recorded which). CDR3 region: CASSHLAGDTQYF. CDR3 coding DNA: TGCGCCAGCAGCCACCTGGCGGGGGATACGCAGTATTTT.